This record concerns one T cell receptor beta chain sequence. The CDR3 length is 17 residues. J was trimmed by 0 bases and V by 4 bases; bases with no gene match: 9. CDR1 is SGHAT and CDR2 is FQDESV in the germline V gene (reference sequence). The sample is drawn from a study of T cell changes during pregnancy in multiple sclerosis. This table comes from immunoSEQ multiplex PCR, and its TCRdb copy is limited to in-frame clones, with some not included. The sample records nearly 110,000 clones, 92% being singletons. The sequenced sample was peripheral blood, obtained after pregnancy. This rearrangement joins TRBV11-1 to TRBJ1-1; 9 nucleotides align to TRBD1. The sequence was obtained from a female donor with multiple sclerosis, enrolled in a pregnancy study. The CDR3 DNA is TGTGCCAGCAGCTCCCCGGGACAGGGATTGGTGAACACTGAAGCTTTCTTT. As protein: CASSSPGQGLVNTEAFF.